This T cell receptor (beta chain) was captured in a study of beta chain features in type 1 diabetes. General study results and limits: Moderate but significant shortening of TCRB CDR3s was recorded in all four CD4+ subsets from Type 1 diabetes patients.

cDNA synthesis used the whole RNA isolate, giving expressed TCRB sequences. Profiling relied on immunoSEQ multiplex PCR, and the TCRdb table lists in-frame clones only, not all of them. The sample includes 130,000 or so clones, about a sixth seen only once; the top ten take 2.3%. This clone was seen only a few times. The antigen is unknown. The CDR3 has 16 amino acids. CDR1 is MNHEY and CDR2 is SMNVEV in the germline V gene (reference sequence). V was cut by 5 bases and J by 0 bases, with 16 bases left in between. This receptor was obtained from a man between 25 and 39 years old with type 1 diabetes. Sequenced sample: central memory CD4+ T cells from blood. The V call is TRBV27, the J call TRBJ1-1; tentative D call: TRBD1 (5 bases). The DNA for the CDR3 is TGTGCCAGCAGTCTGGTCCAGGGTTACCTGAACACTGAAGCTTTCTTT. Translated: CASSLVQGYLNTEAFF.